These 32 T cell receptor beta chains originate from one sample sequenced in a study of lymphopenia after photon versus proton radiotherapy. The method was immunoSEQ multiplex PCR; TCRdb's version includes in-frame clones alone and lacks a portion of them. There are 30,000 to 40,000 clones in the sample; 75% to 90% occur only once, and roughly 15% lies in the top ten. The source material was peripheral blood, sampled from a patient treated with proton-based radiotherapy. These receptors were obtained from a woman in her 70s with pancreatic cancer.

This chain joins TRBV30 and TRBJ2-3; D possibly matches TRBD1 or TRBD2 (6 bases each). V was clipped by 8 bases and J by 4 bases, with 16 bases between them. Germline-derived CDR1 and CDR2 are GTSNPN and SVGIG (reference sequence). This CDR3 spans 13 amino acids. The CDR3 DNA follows: TGTGCCGGGGGCGGGGAGCTCGCAGATACGCAGTATTTT. As protein: CAGGGELADTQYF.

V is TRBV27 and J is TRBJ2-6; possibly TRBD2 for D (5 bases). In germline, CDR1 is MNHEY, CDR2 SMNVEV (reference sequence). This CDR3 is 16 amino acids long. V gave up 9 bases and J gave up 0 bases, with 15 bases separating them. The CDR3 protein is CASSQIRGSGANVLTF. The DNA of the CDR3 is TGTGCCAGTAGTCAAATACGGGGCTCTGGGGCCAACGTCCTGACTTTC.

The rearrangement links TRBV27 to TRBJ1-5; 7 bases are a match to TRBD1. Per the germline V gene, CDR1 is MNHEY and CDR2 is SMNVEV (reference sequence). CDR3 size: 13 residues. After removal of 7 bases from V and 5 bases from J, the junction contained 5 bases not matched to a gene. The chain's CDR3 is CASKTGMDQPQHF. The CDR3 nucleotides are TGTGCCAGCAAGACAGGGATGGATCAGCCCCAGCATTTT.

The chain combines TRBV29-1 with TRBJ1-4; tentative D call: TRBD1 (6 bases). The CDR3 extends over 13 amino acids. The germline V gene encodes CDR1 SQVTM and CDR2 ANQGSEA. Trimming took off 5 bases at V and 10 bases at J, with 17 bases between the two ends. The CDR3 region is CSVSGEAGRKLFF. As DNA, the CDR3 is TGCAGCGTTTCAGGGGAAGCGGGAAGAAAACTGTTTTTT.

The rearrangement links TRBV6-6 to TRBJ2-1, with TRBD2 matching 8 bases. The junction had 7 bases not matched to a gene; V was cut back by 4 bases and J by 5 bases. CDR1 is MNHNY and CDR2 is SVGAGI in the germline V gene (reference sequence). CDR3 length: 15 residues. DNA for the CDR3: TGTGCCAGCAGTTGGAGCGGGAGTGTCGACAATGAGCAGTTCTTC. Protein product: CASSWSGSVDNEQFF.

The chain couples TRBV28 to TRBJ2-2, with 8 bases that match TRBD1. The CDR3 length is 12 residues. Germline V gene sequence: CDR1 MDHEN, CDR2 SYDVKM. The trim removed 3 bases at V and 14 bases at J, leaving 5 bases unmatched. The CDR3 DNA sequence: TGTGCCAGCAGTTTGCCGGACAGGGCCCTGTTTTTT. The encoded protein is CASSLPDRALFF.

This rearrangement joins TRBV6-1 to TRBJ2-1, with 10 bases identical to TRBD2. Unmatched junction bases numbered 2, after V lost 5 bases and J lost 1 base. This CDR3 region has 15 residues. Germline V gene lookup returns CDR1 MNHNS and CDR2 SASEGT. CDR3 in DNA: TGTGCCAGCAGTAAGCGGGAGGGGTCCTACAATGAGCAGTTCTTC. Protein product: CASSKREGSYNEQFF.

The chain employs TRBV7-2 and TRBJ2-5; D remains ambiguous. The germline V gene encodes CDR1 SGHTA and CDR2 FQGNSA. This CDR3 comprises 12 residues. V lost 5 bases, J lost 5 bases, and 9 bases lay in between. The CDR3 region is CASSPPPETQYF. The CDR3 DNA sequence: TGTGCCAGCAGCCCCCCACCGGAGACCCAGTACTTC.

The J gene is TRBJ1-2, the V gene TRBV4-3; the D is unclear. V gave up 0 bases and J gave up 7 bases, with 12 bases separating them. Germline V gene lookup returns CDR1 LGHNA and CDR2 YSLEER. The CDR3 is made up of 14 amino acids. The CDR3 sequence: CASSQESRYTGYTF. In DNA, the CDR3 is TGCGCCAGCAGCCAAGAATCCAGGTATACTGGCTACACCTTC.

The gene calls are TRBV30 and TRBJ1-1; a weak D match, TRBD1 (6 bases). This CDR3 contains 13 residues. Trimming left V 1 base short and J 5 bases short, with 11 bases between. The germline gives CDR1 GTSNPN, CDR2 SVGIG (reference sequence). The DNA of the CDR3 is TGTGCCTGGAGTGAGGGGGGTCGTACTGAAGCTTTCTTT. Amino acid sequence: CAWSEGGRTEAFF.

The V call is TRBV10-3, the J call TRBJ2-2; 7 bases map to TRBD2. This CDR3 comprises 15 residues. Trimming removed 6 bases from V and 1 base from J; junction bases left unmatched: 5. The germline V gene has CDR1 ENHRY and CDR2 SYGVKD. CDR3 region: CAISREDGNTGELFF. The CDR3 DNA reads as TGTGCCATCAGCCGGGAGGACGGGAACACCGGGGAGCTGTTTTTT.

The chain joins TRBV19 to TRBJ2-3, with D perhaps matching TRBD1 or TRBD2 (5 bases each). V lost 9 bases to trimming and J lost 8 bases, with 15 bases between them. Germline assignment: CDR1 LNHDA and CDR2 SQIVND (reference sequence). The CDR3 loop spans 12 amino acids. As DNA, the CDR3 is TGTGCCAGCCGTGGGACCACAAGTACGCAGTATTTT. Translation gives CASRGTTSTQYF.

The chain couples TRBV30 to TRBJ1-3; D may be TRBD1 (6 bases). The CDR3 spans 15 residues. Trimming pared 1 base from V and 3 bases from J, leaving 13 bases between. The germline V gene encodes CDR1 GTSNPN and CDR2 SVGIG (reference sequence). The CDR3 DNA reads TGTGCCTGGAGTGAGGGACACCCGATTGGAAACACCATATATTTT. Translated: CAWSEGHPIGNTIYF.

V usage is TRBV19 and J usage is TRBJ2-1; 14 nucleotides line up with TRBD2. The length of the CDR3 is 17 residues. Germline V gene lookup returns CDR1 LNHDA and CDR2 SQIVND (reference sequence). J was trimmed by 6 bases and V by 5 bases; bases with no gene match: 9. As DNA, the CDR3 is TGTGCCAGTAGTGCGTGGGTCGGGACTAGCGGGGGCAATGAGCAGTTCTTC. It yields the protein CASSAWVGTSGGNEQFF.

The rearrangement links TRBV28 to TRBJ2-6; possible D gene TRBD2, 6 bases. Per the germline V gene, CDR1 is MDHEN and CDR2 is SYDVKM. The CDR3 loop spans 19 amino acids. The ends were cut back, 3 bases at V and 0 bases at J, with 18 bases in the middle. The CDR3 sequence is CASSFELGGRGSGANVLTF. CDR3 coding DNA: TGTGCCAGCAGTTTTGAATTGGGGGGACGGGGCTCTGGGGCCAACGTCCTGACTTTC.

In its sample, this clone was seen a few times. This chain joins TRBV30 and TRBJ1-1; the D gene is possibly TRBD1 (5 bases). Germline lookup yields CDR1 GTSNPN and CDR2 SVGIG (reference sequence). Trimming took off 4 bases at V and 6 bases at J, with 18 bases between the two ends. The CDR3 extends over 14 amino acids. The CDR3 reads CAWNSGRGFPEAFF. The DNA for the CDR3 is TGTGCCTGGAATTCAGGACGGGGGTTTCCTGAAGCTTTCTTT.

The chain couples TRBV5-1 to TRBJ2-1; tentatively, D is TRBD2 (6 bases). In germline, CDR1 is SGHRS, CDR2 YFSETQ. CDR3 length: 16 amino acids. Trimming shortened V by 3 bases and J by 0 bases, and 13 bases separated the two germline ends. The CDR3 loop is CASSSDSGSSYNEQFF. As DNA, the CDR3 is TGCGCCAGCAGCTCTGATAGCGGCAGCTCCTACAATGAGCAGTTCTTC.

The chain links TRBV4-2 to TRBJ2-5; unclear D gene. Germline V gives CDR1 LGHNA, CDR2 YNFKEQ. CDR3 length: 12 amino acids. Between the trimmed V and J ends, which lost 1 base and 5 bases, there was a span of 5 bases. CDR3 sequence (DNA): TGTGCCAGCAGCCAAGCACGGGAGACCCAGTACTTC. Amino acids: CASSQARETQYF.

V gene TRBV14 combines with J gene TRBJ2-5; D is unresolved. The V gene lost 3 bases and the J gene lost 6 bases, with 23 bases spanning the gap. The germline gives CDR1 SGHDN, CDR2 FVKESK. CDR3 length equals 17 residues. The CDR3 spells CASSHPPGPSPGKTQYF. The CDR3 DNA reads as TGTGCCAGCAGCCACCCCCCTGGACCTTCCCCAGGAAAGACCCAGTACTTC.

The chain employs TRBV6-5 and TRBJ1-2; possible D gene TRBD1, 5 bases. V was shortened by 4 bases and J by 7 bases, with 13 bases between the two germline ends. The germline gives CDR1 MNHEY, CDR2 SVGAGI. The CDR3 has 13 residues. The CDR3 nucleotides are TGTGCCAGCAGTTCCGGTCCTCAGGGTGGCTACACCTTC. Its translation: CASSSGPQGGYTF.

The genes are TRBV2 and TRBJ2-1, with a weak D call TRBD2 (6 bases). The CDR3 loop spans 12 amino acids. Germline lookup yields CDR1 SNHLY and CDR2 FYNNEI. Between the trimmed V and J ends, which lost 8 bases and 5 bases, there was a span of 10 bases. CDR3 in DNA: TGTGCCAGCTTTCTAGCGAACAATGAGCAGTTCTTC. This codes for CASFLANNEQFF.

The V gene is TRBV2, the J gene TRBJ1-6, with 7 nucleotides matching TRBD1. Germline values: CDR1 SNHLY, CDR2 FYNNEI. With V trimmed by 6 bases and J by 10 bases, 9 bases remained unmatched. The CDR3 is 14 amino acids. CDR3 amino acids: CASRLEGAGSPLHF. In DNA form, the CDR3 reads TGTGCCAGCAGATTGGAGGGGGCAGGATCACCCCTCCACTTT.

The chain is built from TRBV5-4 and TRBJ2-7; D is perhaps TRBD2 (6 bases). The V gene lost 4 bases and the J gene lost 1 base, with 15 bases spanning the gap. In germline, CDR1 is SGHNT, CDR2 YYREEE (reference sequence). The CDR3 runs to 15 residues. CDR3 protein: CASSPPGLSSYEQYF. In nucleotides, the CDR3 is TGTGCCAGCAGCCCCCCGGGACTGAGTTCCTACGAGCAGTACTTC. Looking up the rest from reference TRBV5-4 and TRBJ2-7 gives the full variable domain: ETGVTQSPTHLIKTRGQQVTLRCSSQSGHNTVSWYQQALGQGPQFIFQYYREEENGRGNFPPRFSGLQFPNYSSELNVNALELDDSALYLCASSPPGLSSYEQYFGPGTRLTVT.

The chain links TRBV4-3 to TRBJ2-3; 12 bases fit TRBD1. The length of the CDR3 is 20 residues. The ends lost 2 bases at V and 4 bases at J; junction bases unmatched: 16. The germline V gene encodes CDR1 LGHNA and CDR2 YSLEER. The CDR3 is CASSQRDRGLVRTSADTQYF. The CDR3 region has the DNA TGCGCCAGCAGCCAAAGGGACAGGGGGCTTGTGCGAACCTCAGCAGATACGCAGTATTTT.

The genes are TRBV7-3 and TRBJ2-5, with D perhaps TRBD1 (6 bases). The CDR3 sequence is 14 residues long. Germline assignment: CDR1 SGHTA and CDR2 FQGTGA. V shed 5 bases and J shed 3 bases, with 13 bases lying between them. The CDR3 protein is CASSPQGSKETQYF. Written as DNA, the CDR3 is TGTGCCAGCAGCCCCCAGGGGTCAAAAGAGACCCAGTACTTC.

The chain recombines TRBV11-2 with TRBJ2-7, with 7 nucleotides matching TRBD2. This CDR3 spans 15 amino acids. The J segment lost 6 bases and the V segment lost 2 bases, leaving 10 bases of the junction unmatched. Germline values: CDR1 SGHAT, CDR2 FQNNGV. The CDR3 nucleotides read TGTGCCAGCAGCTTAAGGTCTGCGGGAGAGGGCGAGCAGTACTTC. Protein product: CASSLRSAGEGEQYF.

This chain uses TRBV28 with TRBJ1-4; D is perhaps TRBD1 (6 bases). This CDR3 has 12 residues. Germline CDR1 MDHEN, CDR2 SYDVKM. Trimming pared 3 bases from V and 7 bases from J, leaving 6 bases between. The CDR3 protein is CASSLTGEKLFF. The CDR3 DNA sequence: TGTGCCAGCAGTTTGACAGGTGAAAAACTGTTTTTT. The whole variable domain, remainder taken from reference TRBV28 and TRBJ1-4, is DVKVTQSSRYLVKRTGEKVFLECVQDMDHENMFWYRQDPGLGLRLIYFSYDVKMKEKGDIPEGYSVSREKKERFSLILESASTNQTSMYLCASSLTGEKLFFGSGTQLSVL.

The rearrangement links TRBV21-1 to TRBJ2-7. TRBV21-1 is a pseudogene locus. The CDR3 consists of 16 residues. The CDR3 reads CASSKDQAGQCYEQYF. CDR3 DNA sequence: TGTGCCAGCAGCAAAGACCAAGCGGGACAGTGCTACGAGCAGTACTTC.

The chain employs TRBV6-5 and TRBJ1-1; D may be TRBD1 (6 bases). The length of the CDR3 is 13 residues. Trimming removed 5 bases from V and 0 bases from J, with 7 bases in between. Germline CDR1 reads MNHEY; CDR2 reads SVGAGI. Written as DNA, the CDR3 is TGTGCCAGCAGTAGGACAGTGAACACTGAAGCTTTCTTT. Amino acids: CASSRTVNTEAFF.

The DNA for the CDR3 is TGTGCCAGCAGAAAAACCTCGGGTGGCTACACCTTC. The encoded protein is CASRKTSGGYTF. The gene calls are TRBV28 and TRBJ1-2; unclear D gene. Germline V CDR1 and CDR2: MDHEN, SYDVKM. Trimming shortened V by 6 bases and J by 7 bases, and 12 bases separated the two germline ends. The CDR3 spans 12 residues.

The gene calls are TRBV19 and TRBJ2-2; D is perhaps TRBD2 (5 bases). V was shortened by 7 bases and J by 6 bases, with 15 bases between the two germline ends. CDR1 LNHDA and CDR2 SQIVND come from the germline V gene (reference sequence). This CDR3 is built from 14 residues. As DNA, the CDR3 is TGTGCCAGTAAATGGTCGGGGTACGCCGGGGAGCTGTTTTTT. It yields the protein CASKWSGYAGELFF.

This chain links TRBV19 with TRBJ2-7; tentatively, D is TRBD1 (6 bases). This CDR3 contains 14 residues. Between the trimmed V and J ends, which lost 5 bases and 1 base, there was a span of 12 bases. CDR1 and CDR2 (germline): LNHDA, SQIVND (reference sequence). CDR3 loop: CASSFDRSSYEQYF. As DNA, the CDR3 is TGTGCCAGTAGTTTTGACAGGAGTTCCTACGAGCAGTACTTC.